The next 10 T cell receptor beta chains were all read from a single sample in a study of blood T cells in healthy people across ages. For the second PCR, which ran for 7 to 11 cycles, a sample-barcoded 5' primer and a J-beta primer mix were used. From the 5' RACE reads, TCRdb called clonotypes with MiXCR, one entry per CDR3 protein. The sample gives about 1.1 million distinct CDR3 sequences, roughly two fifths of which show up once; around 13% is in the top ten. The sample taken for sequencing was blood. These receptors were collected from a man younger than 35 in good health.

This clonotype appeared a few times. The V call is TRBV6-2 or TRBV6-3, the J call TRBJ2-1; D is possibly TRBD1 or TRBD2 (5 bases each). V was cut by 6 bases and J by 2 bases, with 14 bases left in between. Germline assignment: CDR1 MNHEY and CDR2 SVGEGT. The CDR3 is 15 residues long. CDR3 protein: CASSYGTYAYNEQFF. In DNA, the CDR3 is TGTGCCAGCAGCTACGGGACCTACGCCTACAATGAGCAGTTCTTC.

This chain connects TRBV29-1 to TRBJ2-2; the match to TRBD2 covers 8 bases. The V gene end was trimmed by 0 bases and the J gene end by 3 bases; junction bases not matched to a gene: 6. The CDR3 loop spans 16 amino acids. Looked up from germline, CDR1 is SQVTM and CDR2 is ANQGSEA. DNA for the CDR3: TGCAGCGTTGAAGATCCGGGACTAGAGGACACCGGGGAGCTGTTTTTT. Its protein is CSVEDPGLEDTGELFF.

V and J are TRBV5-6 and TRBJ2-7; D not resolved. V was trimmed by 4 bases and J by 1 base, leaving 9 bases between them. The CDR3 loop spans 13 amino acids. Per the germline V gene, CDR1 is SGHDT and CDR2 is YYEEEE. The CDR3 loop reads CASSGSRSYEQYF. The CDR3 bases are TGTGCCAGCAGCGGTTCGCGATCCTACGAGCAGTACTTC. The entire variable domain, with the rest obtained from reference TRBV5-6 and TRBJ2-7, is as follows: DAGVTQSPTHLIKTRGQQVTLRCSPKSGHDTVSWYQQALGQGPQFIFQYYEEEERQRGNFPDRFSGHQFPNYSSELNVNALLLGDSALYLCASSGSRSYEQYFGPGTRLTVT.

This clonotype was found once. The gene calls are TRBV12-3 or TRBV12-4 and TRBJ1-1; 8 nucleotides agree with TRBD1. After removal of 5 bases from V and 11 bases from J, the junction contained 16 bases not matched to a gene. The CDR3 loop spans 15 amino acids. CDR3 amino acids: CASSARTGNWKVAFF. The CDR3 DNA reads TGTGCCAGCAGTGCCAGGACAGGGAATTGGAAGGTGGCTTTCTTT.

This chain joins TRBV5-1 and TRBJ2-7; 8 bases align to TRBD1. The germline V gene has CDR1 SGHRS and CDR2 YFSETQ. The CDR3 runs 15 residues. V was clipped by 4 bases and J by 7 bases; unmatched bases: 13. The CDR3 reads CASSNPGGWGNEQYF. The CDR3 region has the DNA TGCGCCAGCAGCAATCCAGGGGGCTGGGGCAATGAGCAGTACTTC.

The V and J genes are TRBV16 and TRBJ2-5; 7 bases align to TRBD2. CDR1 and CDR2 from the germline V gene are KGHSY and FQNENV. The CDR3 spans 15 residues. V lost 3 bases to trimming and J lost 11 bases; unmatched junction nucleotides: 15. The CDR3: CASSQGGGPYNEQYF. DNA for the CDR3: TGTGCCAGCAGCCAGGGCGGGGGACCCTACAATGAGCAGTACTTC.

V is TRBV7-3 and J is TRBJ1-1, with unresolved D. Germline CDR1 is SGHTA and CDR2 is FQGTGA. The CDR3 loop spans 14 amino acids. V lost 0 bases and J 1 base, leaving 6 bases between the germline ends. The CDR3 nucleotides read TGTGCCAGCAGCTTAACGATGGAGAACACTGAAGCTTTCTTT. Amino acids: CASSLTMENTEAFF.

The V gene is TRBV5-1, the J gene TRBJ2-2; 7 bases line up with TRBD1. The CDR3 spans 16 residues. Germline CDR1 is SGHRS and CDR2 is YFSETQ. V dropped 1 base and J dropped 0; count of bases not matched to a gene: 3. The CDR3 DNA sequence: TGCGCCAGCAGCTTGTCCGGGACAGCGAACACCGGGGAGCTGTTTTTT. Encoded protein: CASSLSGTANTGELFF.

V is TRBV19 and J is TRBJ1-6, with a possible D match to TRBD1 (5 bases). The CDR3 is 15 residues long. Trimming cost V 5 bases and J 4 bases, with 12 bases left between them. CDR1 LNHDA and CDR2 SQIVND come from the germline V gene (reference sequence). CDR3 coding DNA: TGTGCCAGTAGTCACCGCCAGGGTTATAATTCACCCCTCCACTTT. Translation: CASSHRQGYNSPLHF.

A few counts support this clonotype. This chain links TRBV2 with TRBJ2-1; 7 nucleotides agree with TRBD1. Unmatched junction bases numbered 9, after V lost 4 bases and J lost 3 bases. In germline, CDR1 is SNHLY, CDR2 FYNNEI. There are 16 residues in the CDR3. Here the CDR3 reads CASSGVGQAYYNEQFF. The CDR3 region has the DNA TGTGCCAGCAGTGGAGTCGGACAGGCATACTACAATGAGCAGTTCTTC.